This T cell receptor (beta chain) was identified in a study of T cell responses to AZD1222 COVID-19 vaccine (dated by TCRdb to about 2021). General notes on the study: TCR sequencing was performed for about 250 trial participants, of whom 200 to 210 were given two doses of AZD1222 and around 25 were given two doses of MenACWY control vaccine. Trial participants were enrolled by age into subgroups of 18-55, 56-69 and 70-plus years, and around 150, 28 and 57 TCR-sequenced participants, respectively, were included in these subgroups.

The CDR3 regions of human TCRbeta chains were analyzed by immunosequencing. The original pipeline was this. TCRs in the repertoires were matched against a reference library of SARS-CoV-2-specific TCRs that had been generated with the MIRA antigen-specificity platform. Breadth was defined as the fraction of unique TCRs that were SARS-CoV-2-associated, and depth was defined as the fraction of total T cells that were SARS-CoV-2-associated. Using the MIRA data, each spike-specific TCR was assigned both to the spike region to which the TCR was reactive and to a CD4 or CD8 class. Log10-transformed breadth and depth values were compared by one-way ANOVA with Sidak's multiple comparisons tests. The source is immuneACCESS, and TCRdb retained only in-frame sequences with V and J called. Part of the clones is not carried over; for the studies checked, unresolved V genes explain less than half of this, and the remainder is unexplained. Clone size and V and J calls were adopted from that table, with D and trimming inferred from the DNA. Present in this sample are approximately 200,000 clones, approximately 93% of which were seen just once. In total, the top ten clones hold roughly 0.99% of the sample.

Sequences MGHRA (CDR1) and YSYEKL (CDR2) are obtained from the germline V gene. V loses 6 bases of germline sequence and J loses 7 bases, and the interval between the two ends is 13 bases. The CDR3 goes from the cysteine to the phenylalanine over 14 residues. Of the read, only the CDR3 DNA is kept; its 42 bases are in frame from base 1. The time point label on this specimen signifies: about 28 days (+/-7) after the second vaccine dose. Because spike-specific TCR depth and breadth did not differ between the two schedules, AZD1222 recipients who got a second dose at roughly 4 weeks were pooled with those who got a second dose at roughly 12 weeks. Samples from vaccinated people were obtained from the UK trials COV001 and COV002, which included a single-blind randomized controlled phase 2/3 trial of AZD1222 (ChAdOx1 nCoV-19) in healthy adults. For TCRbeta chain sequencing, PBMC samples were collected from trial participants at day 0 and at day 28 after the second dose.

Overall study outcomes, separate from this receptor: Spike-specific TCR breadth and depth rose significantly after two AZD1222 doses compared with day 0 and with MenACWY recipients. Only five or six AZD1222 recipients were SARS-CoV-2 seropositive at baseline, limiting conclusions about previously exposed vaccinees. Reportedly, almost half of the unique spike-specific TCRs recognized epitopes lying outside the regions that are mutated in the B.1.351 and B.1.1.7 variants. The 56-69-year group was small, and its depth increase did not reach significance, likely because of low power. The vaccine-associated CD4 TCRs covered the entire spike protein, and the dominant responses fell in regions 160-218 and 743-854. Most participants were white British and females outnumbered males, and the authors suggested that clonal diversity may have been underestimated. Because no day 14 peak-response samples were available, the repertoires could be characterized only after the peak T cell response.

Regarding this clone: The antigen it recognizes is unknown. There are no base qualities to consult, and no much larger clone falls within one base.

The rearranged segments are TRBV4-1 and TRBJ1-6, with TRBD1 perhaps the D gene, on 5 matching bases. Sample: peripheral blood, taken 28 days after the second AZD1222 dose. The sequence came from an adult who received the AZD1222 COVID-19 vaccine. The CDR3 here reads CASRQQVGNSPLHF. In nucleotide form, the sequence is TGCGCCAGCAGGCAACAGGTGGGCAATTCACCCCTCCACTTT.